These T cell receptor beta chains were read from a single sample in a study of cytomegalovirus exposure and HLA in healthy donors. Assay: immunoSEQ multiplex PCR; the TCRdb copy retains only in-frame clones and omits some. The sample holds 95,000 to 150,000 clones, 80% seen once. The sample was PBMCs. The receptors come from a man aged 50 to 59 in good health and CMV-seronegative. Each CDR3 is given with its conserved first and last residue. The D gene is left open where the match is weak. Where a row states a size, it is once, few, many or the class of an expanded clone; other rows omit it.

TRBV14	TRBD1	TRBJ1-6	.	CASSQENWGPGTGVVPLHF	TGTGCCAGCAGCCAAGAAAATTGGGGGCCCGGGACAGGGGTCGTGCCCCTCCACTTT
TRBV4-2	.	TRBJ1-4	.	CASSPAEGDEKLFF	TGTGCCAGCAGCCCCGCGGAAGGGGATGAAAAACTGTTTTTT
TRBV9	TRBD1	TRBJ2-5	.	CASSGEQGAYSETQYF	TGTGCCAGCAGCGGTGAACAGGGGGCATATTCGGAGACCCAGTACTTC
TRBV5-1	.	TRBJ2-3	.	CASSLGPDSRINTQYF	TGCGCCAGCAGCTTGGGACCGGACTCCAGAATAAATACGCAGTATTTT
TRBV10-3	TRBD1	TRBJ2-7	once	CAIRKTGETYEQYF	TGTGCCATCAGAAAGACAGGGGAAACCTACGAGCAGTACTTC
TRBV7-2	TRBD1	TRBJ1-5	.	CASSSRGGDRAYSNQPQHF	TGTGCCAGCAGCTCCCGGGGTGGGGACAGGGCATATAGCAATCAGCCCCAGCATTTT
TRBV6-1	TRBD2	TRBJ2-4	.	CASSAQRGDSKNIQYF	TGTGCCAGCAGTGCCCAACGGGGGGACTCCAAAAACATTCAGTACTTC
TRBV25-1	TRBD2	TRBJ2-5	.	CASTHRWGGVPETQYF	TGTGCCAGCACCCACCGTTGGGGGGGGGTACCAGAGACCCAGTACTTC
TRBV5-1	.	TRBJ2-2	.	CATRADTGELFF	TGCGCCACCAGGGCGGACACCGGGGAGCTGTTTTTT
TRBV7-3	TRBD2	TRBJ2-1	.	CASSLELAGVNEQFF	TGTGCCAGCAGCTTAGAACTAGCGGGGGTCAATGAGCAGTTCTTC
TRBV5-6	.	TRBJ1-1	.	CASSLGAETEAFF	TGTGCCAGCAGCTTGGGAGCTGAGACTGAAGCTTTCTTT
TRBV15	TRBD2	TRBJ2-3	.	CATSRDPAGGTSPQYF	TGTGCCACCAGCAGAGATCCCGCCGGGGGGACTAGCCCGCAGTATTTT